The rows below give T cell receptor beta chains drawn from one sample of a study of human T cells and chemical hapten exposure. Each CDR3 protein is one row after TCRdb ran MiXCR on the 5' RACE reads. Of tens of thousands of distinct CDR3 sequences in the sample, around a sixth were seen once. The origin of the receptors is a female donor in good health. Both conserved end residues are trimmed from each CDR3. Each record gives: V gene, CDR3 protein.

v_call: TRBV20-1
cdr3_aa: SVPLRPTRSNQPQH

v_call: TRBV28
cdr3_aa: ASSRDRGYTDTQY

v_call: TRBV5-1
cdr3_aa: ASSLDRTYGYT

v_call: TRBV28
cdr3_aa: ASREGGGSYEQY

v_call: TRBV20-1
cdr3_aa: SVPSGVSSYEQY

v_call: TRBV5-1
cdr3_aa: ASSFTGRSTGTDTQY

v_call: TRBV3-1
cdr3_aa: ASSSGLAGGGETQY

v_call: TRBV12-3/TRBV12-4
cdr3_aa: ASSHPSGQGILMSSYNEQF

v_call: TRBV20-1
cdr3_aa: SAGGQEGNEQY

v_call: TRBV12-3/TRBV12-4
cdr3_aa: ASRTSGYNEQF

v_call: TRBV20-1
cdr3_aa: SALTGLNQPQH

v_call: TRBV29-1
cdr3_aa: SVEYTDSQAF

v_call: TRBV20-1
cdr3_aa: SARVKRSTEAF

v_call: TRBV5-4
cdr3_aa: ASSLPSGGTEAF

v_call: TRBV5-1
cdr3_aa: ASSSARGKF

v_call: TRBV7-9
cdr3_aa: ASSVAEAPSF

v_call: TRBV6-1
cdr3_aa: ASRLNDKNIQY

v_call: TRBV7-9
cdr3_aa: ASTSGPSTDTQY

v_call: TRBV7-9
cdr3_aa: ASSLVAGRATSYEQY

v_call: TRBV5-4
cdr3_aa: ASSRGQDSYNEQF

v_call: TRBV2
cdr3_aa: ASSDGQGSGKLF

v_call: TRBV6-2/TRBV6-3
cdr3_aa: ASSAHRGVDTEAF

v_call: TRBV6-5
cdr3_aa: ASRDRGLTEAF

v_call: TRBV5-5
cdr3_aa: ASSYSAVSGGAPDTQY

v_call: TRBV20-1
cdr3_aa: SARTPGNTEAF

v_call: TRBV11-2
cdr3_aa: ASSLGGVNSYEQY

v_call: TRBV27
cdr3_aa: ASSPRSILSSYNEQF

v_call: TRBV18
cdr3_aa: ASRNPDTQY

v_call: TRBV7-2
cdr3_aa: ASSSRGGGHQPQH

v_call: TRBV29-1
cdr3_aa: SVEGVGGQGPSANVLT

v_call: TRBV28
cdr3_aa: ASRVGVVDPQETQY